One TCR beta chain is described in this entry. Its antigen remains unidentified. Other DNA sequences from this sample encode an identical CDR3 as well. This specimen comes from a study of cytomegalovirus exposure and HLA in healthy donors. Whole-study findings and limits: Within the data, a cluster of highly shared sequence variants was likely a sequencing artifact.

In the PCR, 60 Vbeta and 13 Jbeta primers were used. The data were produced by immunoSEQ multiplex PCR, yet TCRdb's version contains in-frame clones alone and is incomplete. The repertoire holds about 180,000 clones, with around three quarters as singletons. From germline, CDR1 is KGHSH and CDR2 LQKENI. Trimming removed 2 bases from V and 1 base from J, with 5 bases in between. This CDR3 spans 13 amino acids. The clonotype originates from a man aged 40-49 years in good health and CMV-seronegative. The gene calls are TRBV18 and TRBJ1-1, with D perhaps TRBD1 (5 bases). The sequenced material came from PBMCs. The CDR3: CASSPGQNTEAFF. The CDR3 DNA sequence: TGTGCCAGCTCACCAGGACAGAACACTGAAGCTTTCTTT.